These 11 T cell receptor beta chains were sequenced from one sample in a study of blood T cell repertoires in COVID-19. Some clones are missing from TCRdb's copy, which holds only in-frame ones; the method was immunoSEQ multiplex PCR. The sample lists 150,000 to 200,000 clones, around 82% occurring once. The sequencing input was peripheral blood. Every receptor here comes from a human donor with acute or convalescent COVID-19. The donor label of this sample is uncertain.

V and J are TRBV5-1 and TRBJ2-5; the match to TRBD2 covers 11 bases. Germline V gives CDR1 SGHRS, CDR2 YFSETQ. J was trimmed by 5 bases and V by 0 bases; bases with no gene match: 9. This CDR3 has 17 residues. The CDR3, as DNA: TGCGCCAGCAGCTTGGGAACTAGCGGGGGCCCACTGGAGACCCAGTACTTC. It specifies CASSLGTSGGPLETQYF.

CDR3 amino acids: CASSTLLRGRETQYF. The CDR3 DNA is TGTGCCAGTAGTACCCTCCTTAGGGGGAGAGAGACCCAGTACTTC. The chain links TRBV19 to TRBJ2-5; TRBD1 might be the D (6 bases). The CDR3 has 15 amino acids. Trimming took 4 bases from V and 4 from J, leaving 16 bases between them. The germline gives CDR1 LNHDA, CDR2 SQIVND (reference sequence).

The V call is TRBV28, the J call TRBJ2-5, with 9 bases fitting TRBD1. V gave up 3 bases and J gave up 0 bases; unmatched junction bases: 5. This CDR3 is built from 16 residues. CDR1 is MDHEN and CDR2 is SYDVKM in the germline V gene. CDR3 sequence reads: CASSFPGQGYQETQYF. The CDR3 nucleotides read TGTGCCAGCAGTTTTCCGGGACAGGGCTACCAAGAGACCCAGTACTTC.

On this clone itself: The sample contains more than one DNA sequence encoding this CDR3. The V gene is TRBV7-3, the J gene TRBJ1-5; D is perhaps TRBD1 (5 bases). This CDR3 region has 13 residues. With 5 bases removed from V and 4 bases from J, the gap between germline ends came to 9 bases. The germline CDR1 and CDR2 sequences are SGHTA and FQGTGA. For the CDR3, the DNA is TGTGCCAGCAGCGCTGGGGGGAATCAGCCCCAGCATTTT. Protein: CASSAGGNQPQHF.

V usage is TRBV6-5 and J usage is TRBJ1-4; TRBD1 agrees at 9 bases. V was pared by 0 bases and J by 8 bases, with 4 bases of the junction left unmatched. Per the germline V gene, CDR1 is MNHEY and CDR2 is SVGAGI. This CDR3 spans 15 amino acids. CDR3 in amino acids: CASSYSGTGNEKLFF. The CDR3 nucleotides are TGTGCCAGCAGTTACTCCGGGACAGGGAACGAAAAACTGTTTTTT.

The chain employs TRBV5-1 and TRBJ1-1, with 10 bases identical to TRBD1. The CDR3 consists of 18 residues. V lost 0 bases to trimming and J lost 1 base; unmatched junction nucleotides: 9. CDR1 is SGHRS, CDR2 YFSETQ, per germline. CDR3 region: CASSLAPGQGTGNTEAFF. DNA for the CDR3: TGCGCCAGCAGCTTGGCCCCGGGACAGGGGACTGGGAACACTGAAGCTTTCTTT.

This clone was found a few times. The chain combines TRBV6-4 with TRBJ2-1; 11 positions match TRBD1. From germline, CDR1 is MRHNA and CDR2 SNTAGT. This CDR3 is built from 14 residues. V trimming: 2 bases; J trimming: 9 bases; junction bases outside the gene matches: 3. In DNA, the CDR3 is TGTGCCAGCAGTGACGCGGACAGGGGGCCTGAGCAGTTCTTC. Translated, it gives CASSDADRGPEQFF.

V gene TRBV27 combines with J gene TRBJ1-1, with 7 positions matching TRBD1. The germline CDR1 and CDR2 sequences are MNHEY and SMNVEV (reference sequence). After removal of 7 bases from V and 4 bases from J, the junction contained 6 bases not matched to a gene. The CDR3 has 13 amino acids. CDR3 residues: CASIGQEGTEAFF. The CDR3 DNA reads as TGTGCCAGCATTGGACAGGAGGGCACTGAAGCTTTCTTT.

The chain has TRBV7-2 and TRBJ1-3, with no clear D. Germline values: CDR1 SGHTA, CDR2 FQGNSA. With 3 bases removed from V and 0 bases from J, the gap between germline ends came to 9 bases. This CDR3 has 15 residues. CDR3 in amino acids: CASSLNGLSGNTIYF. The CDR3 DNA sequence: TGTGCCAGCAGCTTGAATGGGCTCTCTGGAAACACCATATATTTT. Drawing the rest from reference TRBV7-2 and TRBJ1-3, the complete variable domain is GAGVSQSPSNKVTEKGKDVELRCDPISGHTALYWYRQSLGQGLEFLIYFQGNSAPDKSGLPSDRFSAERTGGSVSTLTIQRTQQEDSAVYLCASSLNGLSGNTIYFGEGSWLTVV.

The V call is TRBV19, the J call TRBJ1-5, with a tentative D call TRBD1 (6 bases). Trimming pared 6 bases from V and 1 base from J, leaving 13 bases between. The CDR3 totals 15 residues. From germline, CDR1 is LNHDA and CDR2 SQIVND (reference sequence). Here the CDR3 reads CASRGGGLSNQPQHF. CDR3 nucleotides: TGTGCCAGTAGAGGGGGGGGATTGAGCAATCAGCCCCAGCATTTT.

V usage is TRBV19 and J usage is TRBJ2-7, with D hard to call. The length of the CDR3 is 12 residues. The germline V and J ends were trimmed by 6 bases and 6 bases, with 12 bases remaining between them. The germline V gene encodes CDR1 LNHDA and CDR2 SQIVND (reference sequence). The CDR3 DNA reads as TGTGCCAGTAGCCGAATGGTCGGCGAGCAGTACTTC. This sequence encodes CASSRMVGEQYF.